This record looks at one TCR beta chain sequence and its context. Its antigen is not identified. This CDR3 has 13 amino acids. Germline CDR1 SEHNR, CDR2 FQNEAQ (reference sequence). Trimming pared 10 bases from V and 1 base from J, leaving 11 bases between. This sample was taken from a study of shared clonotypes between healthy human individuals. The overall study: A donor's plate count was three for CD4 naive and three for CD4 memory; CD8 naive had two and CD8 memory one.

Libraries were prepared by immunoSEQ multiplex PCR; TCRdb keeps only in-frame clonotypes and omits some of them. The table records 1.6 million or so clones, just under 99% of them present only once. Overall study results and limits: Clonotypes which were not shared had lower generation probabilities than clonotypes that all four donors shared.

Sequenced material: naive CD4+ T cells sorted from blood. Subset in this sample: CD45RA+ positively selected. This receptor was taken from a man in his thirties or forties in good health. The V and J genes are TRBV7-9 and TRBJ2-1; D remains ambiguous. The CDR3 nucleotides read TGTGCCACAGCTGTCCGTTCCTACAATGAGCAGTTCTTC. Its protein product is CATAVRSYNEQFF. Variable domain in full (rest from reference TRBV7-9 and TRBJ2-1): DTGVSQNPRHKITKRGQNVTFRCDPISEHNRLYWYRQTLGQGPEFLTYFQNEAQLEKSRLLSDRFSAERPKGSFSTLEIQRTEQGDSAMYLCATAVRSYNEQFFGPGTRLTVL.